This TCR beta chain was captured in a study of tumor and adjacent non-tumor tissue in lung cancer. A word on this clonotype: As yet, its antigen is unknown. A read error is likely, as this CDR3 ends without the conserved phenylalanine or tryptophan.

TCRbeta libraries were built with three rounds of nested PCR, modified from ARM-PCR. TCRdb reanalysed the multiplex PCR reads using MiXCR and keeps one entry per CDR3 protein. The data contain 220,000 or so distinct CDR3 sequences, 71% of them singletons. General study points: Normal lung showed higher cumulative top 100 clone frequency than tumor.

This CDR3 comprises 16 residues. Germline V gives CDR1 SGHAT, CDR2 FQNNGV. V shed 6 bases, J shed 8 bases, and the junction held 14 bases outside the gene matches. The template was RNA from unsorted bulk tissue. The TCR was taken from a man between 60 and 75 years old with non-small cell lung cancer. The sample was lung tumor tissue. The V gene is TRBV11-2, the J gene TRBJ2-1, with 9 bases fitting TRBD2. CDR3 coding DNA: TGTGCCAGCAGTCCCCGGGGCGCTAGCGGGGTTGATGAGCAGTTCATC. Its translation is CASSPRGASGVDEQFI.